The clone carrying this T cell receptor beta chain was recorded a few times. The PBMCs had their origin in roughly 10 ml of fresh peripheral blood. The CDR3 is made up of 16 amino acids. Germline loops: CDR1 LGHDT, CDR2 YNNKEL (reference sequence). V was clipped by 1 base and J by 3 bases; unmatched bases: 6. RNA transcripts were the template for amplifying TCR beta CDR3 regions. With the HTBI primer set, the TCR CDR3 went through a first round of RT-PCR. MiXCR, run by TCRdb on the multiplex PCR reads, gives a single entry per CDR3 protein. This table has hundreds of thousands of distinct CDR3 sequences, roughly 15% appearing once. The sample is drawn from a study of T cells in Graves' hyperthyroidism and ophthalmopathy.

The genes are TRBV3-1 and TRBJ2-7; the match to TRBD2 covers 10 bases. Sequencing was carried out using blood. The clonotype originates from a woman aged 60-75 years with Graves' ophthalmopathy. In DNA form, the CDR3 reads TGTGCCAGCAGCCAAGGGACTAGCGGCCGCTACTACGAGCAGTACTTC. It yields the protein CASSQGTSGRYYEQYF.